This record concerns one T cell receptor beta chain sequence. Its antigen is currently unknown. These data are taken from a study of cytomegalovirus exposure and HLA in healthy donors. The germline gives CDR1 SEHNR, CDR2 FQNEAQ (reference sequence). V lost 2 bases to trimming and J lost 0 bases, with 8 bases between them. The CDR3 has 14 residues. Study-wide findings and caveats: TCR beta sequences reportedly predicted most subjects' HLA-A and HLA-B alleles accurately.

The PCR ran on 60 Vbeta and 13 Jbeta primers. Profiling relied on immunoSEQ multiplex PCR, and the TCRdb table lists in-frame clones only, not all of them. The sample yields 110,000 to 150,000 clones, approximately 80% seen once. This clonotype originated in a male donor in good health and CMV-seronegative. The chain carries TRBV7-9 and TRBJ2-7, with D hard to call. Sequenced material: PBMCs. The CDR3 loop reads CASSLSESSYEQYF. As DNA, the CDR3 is TGTGCCAGCAGCTTATCAGAAAGCTCCTACGAGCAGTACTTC.